The 26 T cell receptor beta chains listed next were all sequenced from one sample in a study of EBV T-cell therapy then PD-1 blockade in nasopharyngeal carcinoma. The treatment: AdE1-LMPpoly-expanded autologous EBV-specific T-cell therapy followed by anti-PD-1 nivolumab. No antigen has been assigned to these receptors. TCRdb's table, derived via immunoSEQ multiplex PCR, lists solely in-frame clones and lacks some. The sample yields about 22,000 clones, roughly four fifths seen once. This specimen consisted of CD8+ T cells from blood, obtained at day -245 from a patient whose treatment included autologous EBV-specific T cells and nivolumab. These receptors all stem from a man aged 35 to 55 with nasopharyngeal carcinoma.

The gene calls are TRBV4-3 and TRBJ1-5; 7 bases line up with TRBD1. The V gene's germline CDR1 is LGHNA and CDR2 YSLEER. The CDR3 loop spans 16 amino acids. Unmatched junction bases numbered 9, after V lost 4 bases and J lost 3 bases. In nucleotides, the CDR3 is TGCGCCAGCAGCCCATCGACAGGGAAACACAATCAGCCCCAGCATTTT. Residues: CASSPSTGKHNQPQHF.

In DNA form, the CDR3 reads TGCAGCGTTGAAGTCTGGGACAGGAAAGCCTACGAGCAGTACTTC. Protein: CSVEVWDRKAYEQYF. The chain employs TRBV29-1 and TRBJ2-7, with 8 bases that match TRBD1. V lost 1 base and J lost 2; bases outside the gene matches: 7. CDR3 length equals 15 residues. The germline V gene has CDR1 SQVTM and CDR2 ANQGSEA.

The rearrangement links TRBV5-1 to TRBJ2-7; 8 nucleotides agree with TRBD1. Losses at the gene ends were 0 bases for V and 4 bases for J; bases not matched to a gene: 6. The CDR3 is 15 residues long. Germline CDR1 reads SGHRS; CDR2 reads YFSETQ. CDR3 residues: CASSLGGTGLYEQYF. The DNA for the CDR3 is TGCGCCAGCAGCTTGGGGGGGACAGGTTTGTACGAGCAGTACTTC.

The genes are TRBV6-4 and TRBJ2-2; TRBD1 aligns across 8 bases. Germline-derived CDR1 and CDR2 are MRHNA and SNTAGT. V shed 6 bases and J 3 bases; nucleotides not matched to a gene: 6. The CDR3 extends over 15 amino acids. The DNA of the CDR3 is TGTGCCAGCAGCAGGACAGGGTCCGACACCGGGGAGCTGTTTTTT. Translating gives CASSRTGSDTGELFF.

The chain combines TRBV29-1 with TRBJ1-5; tentatively, D is TRBD1 (5 bases). Looked up from germline, CDR1 is SQVTM and CDR2 is ANQGSEA. The CDR3 covers 11 residues. Trimming removed 4 bases from V and 7 bases from J, with 8 bases in between. CDR3 region: CSVGGGQPQHF. Written as DNA, the CDR3 is TGCAGCGTTGGGGGGGGGCAGCCCCAGCATTTT.

The chain uses TRBV27 and TRBJ2-7; 9 nucleotides match TRBD1. This CDR3 comprises 14 residues. Germline-derived CDR1 and CDR2 are MNHEY and SMNVEV (reference sequence). The V segment lost 6 bases and the J segment 5 bases; nucleotides outside the gene matches: 8. The CDR3 sequence: CASRTGTGRNEQYF. The DNA for the CDR3 is TGTGCCAGCAGAACCGGGACAGGGAGAAACGAGCAGTACTTC.

The rearrangement uses TRBV7-5 and TRBJ2-3; the table's D call TRBD2 went unverified against the DNA. TRBV7-5 represents a pseudogene. The CDR3 is made up of 17 amino acids. For the CDR3, the DNA is TGTGTCAGAAGCCCCACTAGCGGGGGGGGCCTTACAGATACGCAGTATTTT. As protein: CVRSPTSGGGLTDTQYF.

This clone came up a few times. The V and J genes are TRBV6-2 or TRBV6-3 and TRBJ1-5; D gene ambiguous. V was clipped by 0 bases and J by 5 bases, with 11 bases between them. The CDR3 is 15 amino acids. The germline V gene has CDR1 MNHEY and CDR2 SVGEGT. CDR3 bases: TGTGCCAGCAGTTACTCCTCAGTAAGATATCAGCCCCAGCATTTT. Residues: CASSYSSVRYQPQHF.

This chain connects TRBV19 to TRBJ2-7, with D possibly matching TRBD1 (6 bases). CDR1 and CDR2 from the germline V gene are LNHDA and SQIVND (reference sequence). The CDR3 runs to 12 residues. Trimming removed 2 bases from V and 6 bases from J, with 8 bases in between. CDR3 DNA sequence: TGTGCCAGTAGTATAACAGGGTCCGAGCAGTACTTC. Its protein product is CASSITGSEQYF.

This rearrangement joins TRBV6-5 to TRBJ1-1; the D gene is possibly TRBD1 (6 bases). The CDR3 totals 15 residues. The V end lost 6 bases, the J end lost 5 bases, and 19 bases lay between the germline ends. The germline V gene encodes CDR1 MNHEY and CDR2 SVGAGI. The CDR3 DNA reads as TGTGCCAGCAGCCCCTTTTGGGGGGCGCGGACTGAAGCTTTCTTT. As protein: CASSPFWGARTEAFF.

The rearrangement links TRBV5-6 to TRBJ2-4; D gene uncertain. Germline assignment: CDR1 SGHDT and CDR2 YYEEEE. V lost 0 bases and J 0 bases, leaving 13 bases between the germline ends. The CDR3 length is 17 residues. CDR3 DNA: TGTGCCAGCAGCTTGGACCCTCTGACCGGAGCCAAAAACATTCAGTACTTC. It yields the protein CASSLDPLTGAKNIQYF.

J is TRBJ2-7 and V is TRBV12-3 or TRBV12-4, with 9 bases lining up with TRBD2. V lost 3 bases and J lost 9; bases outside the gene matches: 6. The CDR3 spans 13 residues. The CDR3 spells CASSFLAGELQYF. Here the CDR3 DNA reads TGTGCCAGCAGTTTTTTAGCGGGGGAATTGCAGTACTTC.

This clone was counted a few times. The chain uses TRBV5-5 and TRBJ1-2, with D uncertain. Germline V CDR1 and CDR2: SGHKS, YYEKEE (reference sequence). The CDR3 has 16 residues. Trimming shortened V by 2 bases and J by 2 bases, and 16 bases separated the two germline ends. The CDR3 sequence: CASSLNPWEANYGYTF. CDR3 DNA sequence: TGTGCCAGCAGCTTAAATCCGTGGGAGGCGAACTATGGCTACACCTTC.

The rearrangement links TRBV27 to TRBJ2-7, with TRBD1 matching 8 bases. The CDR3 is 16 amino acids. After removal of 6 bases from V and 2 bases from J, the junction contained 12 bases not matched to a gene. CDR1 MNHEY and CDR2 SMNVEV come from the germline V gene (reference sequence). The CDR3 loop reads CASSQDRDRLTYEQYF. For the CDR3, the DNA is TGTGCCAGCAGCCAGGACAGGGATAGGTTGACCTACGAGCAGTACTTC.

The genes are TRBV27 and TRBJ2-1; D is undetermined. V lost 7 bases to trimming and J lost 8 bases, with 9 bases between them. Germline V lookup: CDR1 MNHEY, CDR2 SMNVEV (reference sequence). The CDR3 is 11 residues long. The CDR3 DNA sequence: TGTGCCAGCATCTTTAGGCATGAGCAGTTCTTC. Translated: CASIFRHEQFF.

A single count supports this clone. The chain combines TRBV6-1 with TRBJ1-1, with D uncertain. The CDR3 totals 16 residues. Germline values: CDR1 MNHNS, CDR2 SASEGT. The ends were cut back, 3 bases at V and 1 base at J, with 15 bases in the middle. The CDR3 loop is CASSDPRVWKNTEAFF. The CDR3 nucleotides are TGTGCCAGCAGTGACCCGCGGGTATGGAAGAACACTGAAGCTTTCTTT.

The chain combines TRBV24-1 with TRBJ2-3; weak D call: TRBD2 (6 bases). This CDR3 contains 16 residues. Germline V gene data show CDR1 as KGHDR and CDR2 as SFDVKD. The ends were cut back, 0 bases at V and 4 bases at J, with 13 bases in the middle. This CDR3 is CATSDLGSREPDTQYF. The CDR3 DNA follows: TGTGCCACCAGTGATTTGGGCAGCCGGGAGCCAGATACGCAGTATTTT.

The chain is built from TRBV6-5 and TRBJ2-2; either TRBD1 or TRBD2 may fit D (5 bases each). CDR1 is MNHEY and CDR2 is SVGAGI in the germline V gene. The CDR3 extends over 14 amino acids. V was shortened by 0 bases and J by 3 bases, with 5 bases between the two germline ends. CDR3 bases: TGTGCCAGCAGTTACTCGGGGGACACCGGGGAGCTGTTTTTT. Its protein is CASSYSGDTGELFF.

The chain combines TRBV7-8 with TRBJ1-1; D may be TRBD1 (6 bases). CDR3 length equals 13 residues. The V gene's germline CDR1 is SGHVS and CDR2 FQNEAQ. Between the trimmed V and J ends, which lost 8 bases and 11 bases, there was a span of 21 bases. CDR3: CASATSRGARAFF. CDR3 DNA: TGTGCCAGCGCAACAAGCCGGGGGGCACGGGCTTTCTTT.

The chain combines TRBV9 with TRBJ1-1; 9 bases are shared with TRBD1. V trimming: 4 bases; J trimming: 1 base; junction bases outside the gene matches: 5. The CDR3 is made up of 15 amino acids. Germline CDR1 and CDR2: SGDLS and YYNGEE. CDR3 DNA sequence: TGTGCCAGCAGCCTCTGGGGACAGGGGAACACTGAAGCTTTCTTT. It is translated as CASSLWGQGNTEAFF.

The gene calls are TRBV5-4 and TRBJ1-2, with D possibly TRBD1 on 5 matching bases. The V gene's germline CDR1 is SGHNT and CDR2 YYREEE (reference sequence). The CDR3 is made up of 14 amino acids. V was clipped by 5 bases and J by 4 bases, with 15 bases between them. The CDR3 loop reads CASRGEGSGYGYTF. The CDR3 region has the DNA TGTGCCAGCAGGGGTGAGGGGTCCGGCTATGGCTACACCTTC.

The CDR3 region has the DNA TGTGCCAGCAGTGAACCGTTGTCCGGCCAACTCACTGAAGCTTTCTTT. It specifies CASSEPLSGQLTEAFF. V is TRBV6-1 and J is TRBJ1-1, with D unresolved. The CDR3 spans 16 residues. Germline assignment: CDR1 MNHNS and CDR2 SASEGT. Trimming pared 2 bases from V and 4 bases from J, leaving 17 bases between.

The chain has TRBV20-1 and TRBJ2-7; perhaps TRBD1 as D (5 bases). This CDR3 contains 11 residues. The V and J ends lost 1 base and 7 bases respectively, with 8 bases between them. Germline values: CDR1 DFQATT, CDR2 SNEGSKA (reference sequence). CDR3 coding DNA: TGCAGTGCTAGAGCAGACAGAGAGCAGTACTTC. Encoded protein: CSARADREQYF.

J is TRBJ1-4 and V is TRBV7-9; D possibly corresponds to TRBD1 (5 bases). The germline V and J ends were trimmed by 8 bases and 4 bases, with 14 bases remaining between them. CDR3 length: 14 amino acids. Germline V gene data show CDR1 as SEHNR and CDR2 as FQNEAQ (reference sequence). The CDR3 nucleotides are TGTGCCAGCGGAATATCTAGGGGTAATGAAAAACTGTTTTTT. Residues: CASGISRGNEKLFF.

The V gene is TRBV5-1, the J gene TRBJ2-1; 11 bases line up with TRBD1. CDR1 SGHRS and CDR2 YFSETQ come from the germline V gene. J was trimmed by 10 bases and V by 2 bases; bases with no gene match: 11. This CDR3 comprises 16 residues. CDR3 amino acids: CASSFDPGQGVQEQFF. The CDR3 DNA reads as TGCGCCAGCAGCTTTGACCCGGGACAGGGGGTTCAAGAGCAGTTCTTC.

This chain uses TRBV3-1 (or the pseudogene TRBV3-2) with TRBJ2-5; 9 bases line up with TRBD2. This CDR3 has 16 amino acids. With V trimmed by 1 base and J by 5 bases, 8 bases remained unmatched. Germline-derived CDR1 and CDR2 are LGHDT and YNNKEL (reference sequence). CDR3 sequence (DNA): TGTGCCAGCAGCCAAGTGTGGCGGGGGGGCACGGAGACCCAGTACTTC. It encodes CASSQVWRGGTETQYF.